This TCR beta chain was identified in a study of cytomegalovirus exposure and HLA in healthy donors. General study points: Excluded: some indistinguishable V segments such as TRBV6-2 and TRBV6-3.

The J segment lost 6 bases and the V segment lost 8 bases, leaving 10 bases of the junction unmatched. CDR1 is MNHEY, CDR2 SVGAGI, per germline. The CDR3 covers 14 residues. This clone was counted between two and nine times. Antigen: not known. The study ran its PCR with 60 Vbeta and 13 Jbeta primers. TCRdb keeps only in-frame clones here, not all; method: immunoSEQ multiplex PCR. The sample holds about 150,000 clones, over 60% seen once. The chain has TRBV6-5 and TRBJ2-7, with TRBD2 matching over 10 bases. This clonotype was obtained from a man aged 40-49 years in good health and CMV-seronegative. Sequencing was performed on PBMCs. As DNA, the CDR3 is TGTGCCAGCTGGTCGGCTAGCGGGAGAGGCGAGCAGTACTTC. This codes for CASWSASGRGEQYF.